The following is a T cell receptor beta chain sequence with its context. It lacks a known antigen. Base qualities are not recorded, but no much larger clone differs from it by a single base. The data stem from a study of T cell responses to AZD1222 COVID-19 vaccine (dated by TCRdb to 2020 to 2023). As for the study more broadly: AZD1222 recipients whose second dose came at about 4 weeks and those whose second dose came at about 12 weeks were combined into one group, since spike-specific TCR depth and breadth did not differ between the two schedules. A total of approximately 250 trial participants underwent TCR sequencing, of whom 200 to 220 had received two doses of AZD1222 and about 26 had received two doses of the MenACWY control vaccine. Trial participants were enrolled by age into 18-55, 56-69 and 70-plus year subgroups, with approximately 150, 30 and 60 TCR-sequenced participants respectively.

The germline V gene encodes CDR1 MNHEY and CDR2 SMNVEV (reference sequence). The CDR3 spans 13 residues, from the cysteine through the phenylalanine. The CDR3 DNA has 39 bases and is translated from base 1. Trimming takes 0 bases from V and 9 bases from J, and the germline ends sit 11 bases apart. Sample time point, as interpreted from the label and publication: baseline before first vaccination. Samples from vaccinated people were obtained from the UK trials COV001 and COV002, which included a single-blind randomized controlled phase 2/3 trial of AZD1222 (ChAdOx1 nCoV-19) in healthy adults. For TCRbeta chain sequencing, PBMC samples were collected from trial participants at day 0 and at day 28 after the second dose. The CDR3 regions of human TCRbeta chains were analyzed by immunosequencing. Under the source paper's analysis protocol: Repertoire TCRs were matched against a reference library of SARS-CoV-2-specific TCRs generated with the MIRA antigen-specificity platform. Breadth was defined as the fraction of unique TCRs that were SARS-CoV-2-associated, and depth was defined as the fraction of total T cells that were SARS-CoV-2-associated. Each spike-specific TCR was assigned to its reactive spike region and to a CD4 or CD8 class using the MIRA data. Log10-transformed breadth and depth values were compared by one-way ANOVA with Sidak's multiple comparisons tests. TCRdb stores this immuneACCESS table with in-frame sequences only. Part of the clones is absent; in the studies checked, under half of the shortfall reflects unresolved V genes, and no reason is known for the rest. The V and J calls and clone size were taken over from that table, and D and trimming were inferred from the DNA. Counted in this sample were approximately 100,000 clones; approximately 91% of them appeared once. The top ten clonotypes cover 4% to 5% of the sample.

What the study reported, not specific to this receptor: CD4 TCRs associated with the vaccine covered the entire spike protein, and the dominant responses were in regions 160-218 and 743-854. Conclusions about previously exposed vaccinees are limited, since just five or six AZD1222 recipients were seropositive for SARS-CoV-2 at baseline. In the small 56-69-year group, the increase in depth fell short of significance, most likely because of low power. Participants were mostly white British and included more females than males, and it was suggested by the authors that clonal diversity may have been underestimated. After two AZD1222 doses, spike-specific TCR breadth and depth were significantly higher than at day 0 and than in MenACWY recipients. Because no day 14 peak-response samples were available, the repertoires could be characterized only after the peak T cell response. Reportedly, close to half of the unique spike-specific TCRs recognized epitopes lying outside the regions that are mutated in the B.1.351 and B.1.1.7 variants.

The chain is made from TRBV27 and TRBJ1-1; possibly the D gene is TRBD1, per 5 matching bases. This receptor was obtained from an adult in good health. The sample consisted of peripheral blood, taken on day 0 of AZD1222 vaccination. CDR3 reads: CASSLSGQVKAFF. The DNA reads TGTGCCAGCAGTTTATCGGGGCAGGTTAAAGCTTTCTTT.